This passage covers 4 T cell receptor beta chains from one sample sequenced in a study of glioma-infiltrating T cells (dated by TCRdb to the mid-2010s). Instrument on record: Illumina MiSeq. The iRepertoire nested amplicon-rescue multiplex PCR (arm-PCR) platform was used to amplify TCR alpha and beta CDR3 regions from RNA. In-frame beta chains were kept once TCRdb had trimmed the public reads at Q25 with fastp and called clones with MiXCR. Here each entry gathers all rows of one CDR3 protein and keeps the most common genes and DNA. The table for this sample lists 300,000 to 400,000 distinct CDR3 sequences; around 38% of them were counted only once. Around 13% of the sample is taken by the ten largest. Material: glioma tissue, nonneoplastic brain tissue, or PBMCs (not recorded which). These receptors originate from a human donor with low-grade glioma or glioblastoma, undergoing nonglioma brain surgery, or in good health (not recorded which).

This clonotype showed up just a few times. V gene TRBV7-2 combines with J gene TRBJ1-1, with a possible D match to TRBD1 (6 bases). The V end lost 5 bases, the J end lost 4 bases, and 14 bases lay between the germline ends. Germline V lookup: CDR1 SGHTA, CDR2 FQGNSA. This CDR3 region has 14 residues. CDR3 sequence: CASSPQTGSTEAFF. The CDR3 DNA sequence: TGTGCCAGCAGCCCCCAAACAGGGTCCACTGAAGCTTTCTTT.

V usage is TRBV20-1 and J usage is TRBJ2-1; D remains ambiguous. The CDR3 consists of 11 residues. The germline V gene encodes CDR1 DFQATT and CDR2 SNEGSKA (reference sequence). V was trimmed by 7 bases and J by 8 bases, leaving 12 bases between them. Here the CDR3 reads CSVKNRDEQFF. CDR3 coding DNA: TGCAGTGTGAAGAATAGGGATGAGCAGTTCTTC.

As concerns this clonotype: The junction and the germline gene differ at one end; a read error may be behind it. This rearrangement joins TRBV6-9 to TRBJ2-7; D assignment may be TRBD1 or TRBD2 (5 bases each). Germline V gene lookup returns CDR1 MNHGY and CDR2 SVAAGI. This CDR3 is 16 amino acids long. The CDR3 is CASSYGGREFPYERYF. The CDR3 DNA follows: TGTGCCAGCAGTTACGGTGGCAGGGAGTTCCCTTACGAGCGGTACTTT.

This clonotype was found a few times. Written as DNA, the CDR3 is TGTGCCAGCAGCCACAGGGGGCCCTACGAGCAGTACTTC. Amino acids: CASSHRGPYEQYF. This chain links TRBV7-2 with TRBJ2-7, with 9 bases matching TRBD1. This CDR3 region has 13 residues. The junction had 1 base not matched to a gene; V was cut back by 5 bases and J by 2 bases. CDR1 and CDR2 from the germline V gene are SGHTA and FQGNSA.